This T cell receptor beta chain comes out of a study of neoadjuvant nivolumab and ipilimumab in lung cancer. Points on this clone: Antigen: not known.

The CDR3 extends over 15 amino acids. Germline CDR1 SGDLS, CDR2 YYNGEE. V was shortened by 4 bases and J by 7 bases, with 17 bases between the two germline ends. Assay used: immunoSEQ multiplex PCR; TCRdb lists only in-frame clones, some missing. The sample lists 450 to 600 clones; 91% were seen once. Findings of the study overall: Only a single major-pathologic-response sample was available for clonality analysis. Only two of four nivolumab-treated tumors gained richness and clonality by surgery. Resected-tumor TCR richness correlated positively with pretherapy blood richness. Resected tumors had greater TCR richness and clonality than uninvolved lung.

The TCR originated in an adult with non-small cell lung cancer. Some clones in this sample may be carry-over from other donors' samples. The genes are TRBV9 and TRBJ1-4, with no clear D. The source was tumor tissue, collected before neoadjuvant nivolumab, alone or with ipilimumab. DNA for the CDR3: TGTGCCAGCAGCACTAGTGTCACAGTTTCTGAAAAACTGTTTTTT. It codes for CASSTSVTVSEKLFF.